This is a list of T cell receptor beta chains from one sample in a study of blood T cell repertoires in COVID-19. The repertoire was sequenced with immunoSEQ multiplex PCR; TCRdb's copy has only in-frame clones and lacks some. Here the sample spans roughly 150,000 clones, 81% being singletons. Sequenced input: PBMCs or T cells enriched from blood (not recorded which). The receptors stem from a woman in her forties with acute COVID-19. Both conserved end residues are part of each CDR3. The D gene is left open where the match is weak. Size values are once, few and many counts, or a class for expanded clones, and some rows have none.

clone_size d_call j_call v_call cdr3_aa cdr3_nt
- TRBD1 TRBJ2-1 TRBV4-1 CASSPGQGINEQFF TGCGCCAGCAGCCCCGGACAGGGCATCAATGAGCAGTTCTTC
- TRBD2 TRBJ2-1 TRBV2 CASSRSAGEEYNEQFF TGTGCCAGCTCCCGGAGTGCGGGAGAGGAATACAATGAGCAGTTCTTC
- TRBD1 TRBJ1-1 TRBV28 CAIGTGREAFF TGTGCCATCGGGACAGGGAGGGAGGCTTTCTTT
- TRBD2 TRBJ2-7 TRBV6-5 CATLAGVGYEQYF TGTGCCACTCTAGCGGGAGTCGGCTACGAGCAGTACTTC
- - TRBJ1-1 TRBV24-1 CATAGGPGTEAFF TGTGCCACCGCTGGTGGGCCAGGCACTGAAGCTTTCTTT
- - TRBJ1-1 TRBV7-3 CASSWGEGTEAFF TGTGCCAGCAGTTGGGGCGAAGGAACTGAAGCTTTCTTT
- - TRBJ2-5 TRBV6-5 CASSHPGIGEETQYF TGTGCCAGCAGCCACCCCGGGATTGGTGAAGAGACCCAGTACTTC
- TRBD2 TRBJ2-3 TRBV7-9 CASSPGLATDTQYF TGTGCCAGCAGCCCGGGACTAGCCACAGATACGCAGTATTTT
- - TRBJ1-1 TRBV5-4 CASSLVMSRSTEAFF TGTGCCAGCAGCTTGGTGATGTCTCGGAGCACTGAAGCTTTCTTT
- - TRBJ2-5 TRBV4-1 CASSQDARRGETQYF TGCGCCAGCAGCCAAGATGCCCGCCGAGGGGAGACCCAGTACTTC
- - TRBJ1-6 TRBV10-1 CASSEGPGSGYNSPLHF TGCGCCAGCAGTGAGGGCCCCGGATCGGGATATAATTCACCCCTCCACTTT
few TRBD1 TRBJ1-2 TRBV3-1/TRBV3-2 CASSQWTGEEGYTF TGTGCCAGCAGCCAGTGGACAGGGGAGGAAGGCTACACCTTC
- - TRBJ1-1 TRBV3-1/TRBV3-2 CASSQPPTVRAFF TGTGCCAGCAGCCAACCTCCGACAGTGAGAGCTTTCTTT
- - TRBJ2-1 TRBV11-2 CASSEQGRGNEQFF TGTGCCAGCAGCGAACAGGGCCGAGGTAATGAGCAGTTCTTC
- - TRBJ2-1 TRBV9 CASSVFSDAYNEQFF TGTGCCAGCAGCGTATTCAGCGATGCCTACAATGAGCAGTTCTTC
- - TRBJ2-1 TRBV6-5 CASSPYRSSYNEQFF TGTGCCAGCAGTCCGTACAGGAGCTCCTACAATGAGCAGTTCTTC
many - TRBJ2-3 TRBV5-6 CASSLATGTDTQYF TGTGCCAGCAGCTTGGCTACCGGCACAGATACGCAGTATTTT
- - TRBJ1-1 TRBV5-6 CASIQGRANTEAFF TGTGCCAGCATACAGGGACGGGCTAACACTGAAGCTTTCTTT
once TRBD1 TRBJ1-2 TRBV5-1 CASSLEPGGNGYTF TGCGCCAGCAGCTTGGAACCAGGGGGAAATGGCTACACCTTC
- TRBD1 TRBJ2-7 TRBV27 CASSLSVGTGRNGYEQYF TGTGCCAGCAGTTTATCGGTGGGGACAGGGAGAAATGGCTACGAGCAGTACTTC
once - TRBJ1-6 TRBV27 CASSPQNSPLHF TGTGCCAGCAGTCCCCAGAATTCACCCCTCCACTTT
- - TRBJ1-5 TRBV6-1 CASSEAALMNQPQHF TGTGCCAGCAGTGAAGCGGCCCTCATGAATCAGCCCCAGCATTTT
- TRBD2 TRBJ2-1 TRBV7-9 CASSLASGLAAYNEQFF TGTGCCAGCAGCTTAGCGTCAGGACTAGCGGCTTACAATGAGCAGTTCTTC
- TRBD1 TRBJ1-2 TRBV9 CASSAHDRGSYGYTF TGTGCCAGCAGCGCCCACGACAGGGGATCCTATGGCTACACCTTC
- - TRBJ1-5 TRBV28 CASNQQVRDQPQHF TGTGCCAGCAACCAACAGGTTAGGGATCAGCCCCAGCATTTT
few - TRBJ1-5 TRBV27 CASLDSTLLNQPQHF TGTGCCAGTCTCGACAGCACACTTTTAAATCAGCCCCAGCATTTT
- - TRBJ2-1 TRBV19 CASSSIGGVARNEQFF TGTGCCAGTAGTAGTATTGGAGGGGTAGCAAGGAATGAGCAGTTCTTC
- - TRBJ2-1 TRBV3-1/TRBV3-2 CASSLGVNEQFF TGTGCCAGCAGCCTGGGAGTCAATGAGCAGTTCTTC
- - TRBJ1-1 TRBV30 CAWSEEGPSEAFF TGTGCCTGGAGTGAGGAGGGCCCTTCTGAAGCTTTCTTT
- TRBD2 TRBJ2-7 TRBV11-1 CASSLGGSGYEQYF TGTGCCAGCAGCTTAGGCGGGAGCGGTTACGAGCAGTACTTC
once - TRBJ1-4 TRBV6-1 CASSEAGGYEKLFF TGTGCCAGCAGTGAAGCCGGGGGATATGAAAAACTGTTTTTT
- TRBD2 TRBJ2-5 TRBV4-1 CASSQDETSGETQYF TGCGCCAGCAGCCAAGACGAGACTAGCGGAGAGACCCAGTACTTC
- TRBD2 TRBJ2-1 TRBV3-1/TRBV3-2 CASSQDGVAGTYNEQFF TGTGCCAGCAGCCAAGATGGGGTAGCGGGGACCTACAATGAGCAGTTCTTC
- - TRBJ2-1 TRBV7-9 CASSPTLLEPIEQFF TGTGCCAGCAGCCCCACCCTGTTGGAGCCAATTGAGCAGTTCTTC
few - TRBJ2-5 TRBV5-1 CASSFRTGLQETQYF TGCGCCAGCAGCTTCCGAACAGGGCTCCAAGAGACCCAGTACTTC
- TRBD1 TRBJ1-2 TRBV27 CASSLTRQGAHGYTF TGTGCCAGCAGTCTAACCAGACAGGGGGCGCATGGCTACACCTTC
- TRBD2 TRBJ2-1 TRBV5-5 CASSWGLAGSNEQFF TGTGCCAGCAGCTGGGGACTAGCGGGCAGTAATGAGCAGTTCTTC
- TRBD1 TRBJ1-6 TRBV6-5 CASGKGGENSPLHF TGTGCCAGCGGAAAAGGGGGCGAGAATTCACCCCTCCACTTT
few - TRBJ2-3 TRBV6-1 CASSEPDTQYF TGTGCCAGCAGTGAACCGGATACGCAGTATTTT
once TRBD1 TRBJ2-5 TRBV9 CASSVEGQGVKTQYF TGTGCCAGCAGCGTAGAGGGACAGGGTGTAAAGACCCAGTACTTC
- - TRBJ1-4 TRBV4-1 CASSQGTANEKLFF TGCGCCAGCAGCCAAGGTACAGCTAATGAAAAACTGTTTTTT
- - TRBJ2-1 TRBV21-1 CASSKGRWVNLYNEQFF TGTGCCAGCAGCAAAGGGAGGTGGGTTAACCTCTACAATGAGCAGTTCTTC
- - TRBJ2-3 TRBV7-2 CASSLASVVEQYF TGTGCCAGCAGCCTCGCATCGGTTGTAGAGCAGTATTTT
few - TRBJ1-3 TRBV6-5 CASSFPGNTIYF TGTGCCAGCAGTTTCCCGGGTAACACCATATATTTT
- TRBD1 TRBJ1-2 TRBV20-1 CSASPQGRQYYGYTF TGCAGTGCTAGTCCACAGGGGCGGCAATACTATGGCTACACCTTC
- TRBD1 TRBJ1-2 TRBV6-5 CASSSGQGGGYTF TGTGCCAGCAGTAGTGGACAGGGGGGAGGCTACACCTTC
many TRBD2 TRBJ2-1 TRBV9 CASSVVSGLAGGNEQFF TGTGCCAGCAGCGTAGTTTCCGGACTAGCGGGCGGCAATGAGCAGTTCTTC
once TRBD2 TRBJ2-2 TRBV3-1/TRBV3-2 CASSGLAGGGKGELFF TGTGCCAGCAGCGGGCTAGCGGGTGGAGGGAAAGGGGAGCTGTTTTTT
few TRBD1 TRBJ2-1 TRBV18 CASSPLWTGSNEQFF TGTGCCAGCTCACCATTATGGACAGGGAGCAATGAGCAGTTCTTC